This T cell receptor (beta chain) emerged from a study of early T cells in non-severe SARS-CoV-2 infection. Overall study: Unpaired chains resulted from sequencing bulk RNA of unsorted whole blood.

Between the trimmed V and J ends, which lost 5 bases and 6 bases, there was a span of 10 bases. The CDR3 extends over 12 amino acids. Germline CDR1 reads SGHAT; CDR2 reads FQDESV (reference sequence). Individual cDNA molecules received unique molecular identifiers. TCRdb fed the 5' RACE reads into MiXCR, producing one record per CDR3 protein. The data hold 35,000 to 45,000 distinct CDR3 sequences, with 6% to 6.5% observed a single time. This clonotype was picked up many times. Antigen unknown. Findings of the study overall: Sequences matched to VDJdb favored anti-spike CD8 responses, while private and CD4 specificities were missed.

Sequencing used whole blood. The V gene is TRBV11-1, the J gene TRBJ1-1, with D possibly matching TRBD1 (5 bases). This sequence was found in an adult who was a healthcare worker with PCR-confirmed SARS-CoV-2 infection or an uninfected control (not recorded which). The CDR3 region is CASSRDVAEAFF. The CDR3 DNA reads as TGTGCCAGCAGCCGGGACGTTGCTGAAGCTTTCTTT.